This is a list of T cell receptor beta chains from one sample in a study of shared clonotypes between healthy human individuals. Generated by immunoSEQ multiplex PCR, the TCRdb table keeps only in-frame clones and is missing some. The repertoire holds 600,000 or so clones, with approximately 95% as singletons. Sequenced sample: naive CD8+ T cells sorted from blood. These receptor sequences come from a woman aged 25 to 39 in good health. The CDR3 runs from the conserved cysteine through the conserved F or W. Each record gives: J gene, CDR3 length, clone size, V gene, D gene, CDR3 DNA, CDR3 protein. A D gene is named only where the DNA matches it firmly. Not every row has a clone size; where given, it reads once, few, many or a size class.

>TRBJ2-1|15|NA|TRBV9|TRBD2
TGTGCCAGCAGCGTAGTAGCGGGAGGTTCTAGTGAGCAGTTCTTC
CASSVVAGGSSEQFF
>TRBJ2-7|13|NA|TRBV11-2|NA
TGTGCCAGCAGCTTAGTTTTGGGCTACGAGCAGTACTTC
CASSLVLGYEQYF
>TRBJ2-6|15|NA|TRBV6-5|NA
TGTGCCAGCAGTTACATTCTCTCTGGGGCCAACGTCCTGACTTTC
CASSYILSGANVLTF
>TRBJ2-1|15|NA|TRBV6-5|NA
TGTGCCAGCAGCCGCCTAGCAGACCTAAATAATGAGCAGTTCTTC
CASSRLADLNNEQFF
>TRBJ1-2|16|NA|TRBV18|NA
TGTGCCAGCTCTCCTGAAACCGACAGACACAACTATGGCTACACCTTC
CASSPETDRHNYGYTF
>TRBJ2-2|14|NA|TRBV5-4|NA
TGTGCCAGCAGCTCCTATGAATGGACCGGGGAGCTGTTTTTT
CASSSYEWTGELFF
>TRBJ1-1|15|NA|TRBV27|NA
TGTGCCAGCAGTCAACCAGGACAGATGAACACTGAAGCTTTCTTT
CASSQPGQMNTEAFF
>TRBJ2-3|14|NA|TRBV6-5|NA
TGTGCCAGCAGTTACGGGCTACCCACAGATACGCAGTATTTT
CASSYGLPTDTQYF
>TRBJ1-1|13|once|TRBV27|NA
TGTGCCAGCAGTTTATCAGGGGACGGAGAAGCTTTCTTT
CASSLSGDGEAFF
>TRBJ1-5|15|NA|TRBV6-1|NA
TGTGCCAGCAGTGAACCGAGACAGGTGGATCAGCCCCAGCATTTT
CASSEPRQVDQPQHF
>TRBJ2-2|13|NA|TRBV5-8|TRBD1
TGTGCCAGCAGCCCCGACAGGGCGGGGGAGCTGTTTTTT
CASSPDRAGELFF
>TRBJ2-1|17|NA|TRBV11-2|TRBD2
TGTGCCAGCAGCTTAGGTCGGGGAGCGGGACGCTACAATGAGCAGTTCTTC
CASSLGRGAGRYNEQFF
>TRBJ1-5|14|NA|TRBV27|NA
TGTGCCAGCAAACACGGAGGGACCGATCAGCCCCAGCATTTT
CASKHGGTDQPQHF
>TRBJ2-7|15|once|TRBV27|TRBD2
TGTGCCAGCAGTAGAGGGACTAGCGGGAGAAGGGAGCAGTACTTC
CASSRGTSGRREQYF
>TRBJ2-7|14|NA|TRBV27|NA
TGTGCCAGCAGTTTACTGGGCGACACCTACGAGCAGTACTTC
CASSLLGDTYEQYF
>TRBJ2-1|18|NA|TRBV28|TRBD2
TGTGCCAGCAGTTTTGTACTAGCGGGAGGGAGCTCCTACAATGAGCAGTTCTTC
CASSFVLAGGSSYNEQFF
>TRBJ2-7|15|NA|TRBV27|TRBD2
TGTGCCAGCAGTTTAGGGAGGGACCGAGCCTACGAGCAGTACTTC
CASSLGRDRAYEQYF
>TRBJ1-4|12|NA|TRBV28|NA
TGTGCCAGCAGTTTTGGGGGAGAAAAACTGTTTTTT
CASSFGGEKLFF
>TRBJ2-7|15|NA|TRBV28|NA
TGTGCCAGCAGTTTACTGCCAACTCAATACTACGAGCAGTACTTC
CASSLLPTQYYEQYF
>TRBJ2-7|14|NA|TRBV19|TRBD1
TGTGCCAGTCGCGCCGGGACAGGGTCCTACGAGCAGTACTTC
CASRAGTGSYEQYF
>TRBJ2-7|16|NA|TRBV27|NA
TGTGCCAGCAGTTTATCTGCAGGGGAAACACCATACGAGCAGTACTTC
CASSLSAGETPYEQYF
>TRBJ2-7|14|NA|TRBV19|NA
TGTGCCAGTAGTATAGCCTTGGGAGAGTACGAGCAGTACTTC
CASSIALGEYEQYF
>TRBJ2-2|15|NA|TRBV7-9|NA
TGTGCCAGCAGAGCCGGGACGTCGAACACCGGGGAGCTGTTTTTT
CASRAGTSNTGELFF
>TRBJ1-1|13|NA|TRBV28|NA
TGTGCCAGCAGGGATCCATTGAACACTGAAGCTTTCTTT
CASRDPLNTEAFF
>TRBJ1-1|15|NA|TRBV27|TRBD1
TGTGCCAGCAGTTTACTGACAGGGGGCGTGGGTGAAGCTTTCTTT
CASSLLTGGVGEAFF
>TRBJ1-1|13|NA|TRBV5-8|NA
TGTGCCAGCAGCCTTGGAGAGAACACTGAAGCTTTCTTT
CASSLGENTEAFF
>TRBJ2-1|12|NA|TRBV7-9|NA
TGTGCCAGCAGCAAAAGCGTGGATGAGCAGTTCTTC
CASSKSVDEQFF
>TRBJ1-1|11|NA|TRBV30|NA
TGTGCCTGGAGTAGGGGCAGGGAGGCTTTCTTT
CAWSRGREAFF
>TRBJ2-1|15|NA|TRBV6-5|TRBD2
TGTGCCAGCAGTCCGCTAGCGGAGGGCTACAATGAGCAGTTCTTC
CASSPLAEGYNEQFF
>TRBJ1-1|11|NA|TRBV29-1|NA
TGCAGCGTTGAAGATTACACTGAAGCTTTCTTT
CSVEDYTEAFF
>TRBJ1-1|16|few|TRBV4-2|TRBD1
TGTGCCAGCAGCCACGAGACAGGGGCGAAGAACACTGAAGCTTTCTTT
CASSHETGAKNTEAFF
>TRBJ2-3|14|NA|TRBV6-5|TRBD2
TGTGCCAGCAGTTACCTAGCGGGCGAATATACGCAGTATTTT
CASSYLAGEYTQYF
>TRBJ1-4|19|NA|TRBV10-2|NA
TGCGCCAGCAGTGAATCAACCCCCCTGGTCCTCACGGGTAATGAAAAACTGTTTTTT
CASSESTPLVLTGNEKLFF
>TRBJ2-1|16|NA|TRBV6-6|TRBD2
TGTGCCAGCAGTTACTTTTCCGGGAGGGACTACAATGAACAGTTCTTC
CASSYFSGRDYNEQFF
>TRBJ2-5|14|once|TRBV7-9|TRBD1
TGTGCCAGCAGCTCACAGGGGTACCAAGAGACCCAGTACTTC
CASSSQGYQETQYF
>TRBJ2-7|12|NA|TRBV5-3|NA
TGTGCCAGAAGCAGGATTGCCTACGAGCAGTACTTC
CARSRIAYEQYF
>TRBJ1-1|14|NA|TRBV7-9|NA
TGTGCCAGCAGCTTAACGTACGGGAACACTGAAGCTTTCTTT
CASSLTYGNTEAFF
>TRBJ2-7|13|NA|TRBV6-1|NA
TGTGCCAGCAGTGCTGGGACCGTCTACGAGCAGTACTTC
CASSAGTVYEQYF
>TRBJ2-1|17|NA|TRBV6-1|NA
TGTGCCAGCAGTGGTTTTACACGCCTCCAGTCGTACAATGAGCAGTTCTTC
CASSGFTRLQSYNEQFF
>TRBJ1-1|16|NA|TRBV25-1|TRBD1
TGTGCCAGCAGTGAATATACAGGGGGTATGAACACTGAAGCTTTCTTT
CASSEYTGGMNTEAFF
>TRBJ2-3|15|NA|TRBV6-5|TRBD2
TGTGCCAGCAGTTTAGCGGGGAGGAGCACAGATACGCAGTATTTT
CASSLAGRSTDTQYF
>TRBJ2-1|15|NA|TRBV27|NA
TGTGCCAGCAGTTTTGTGCCGTTCTCCTACAATGAGCAGTTCTTC
CASSFVPFSYNEQFF
>TRBJ1-2|13|once|TRBV6-6|TRBD1
TGTGCCAGCAGAGCAGGGGGTGGTTATGGCTACACCTTC
CASRAGGGYGYTF
>TRBJ2-1|16|once|TRBV13|TRBD2
TGTGCCAGCAGCCTTGAACCGGGACTAGCGAACAATGAGCAGTTCTTC
CASSLEPGLANNEQFF
>TRBJ2-1|15|NA|TRBV7-9|TRBD2
TGTGCCAGCAGCCCGGGACTAGCGCCCTACAATGAGCAGTTCTTC
CASSPGLAPYNEQFF
>TRBJ1-1|13|few|TRBV19|NA
TGTGCCAGTAGACTCACAGGGCGGACTGAAGCTTTCTTT
CASRLTGRTEAFF